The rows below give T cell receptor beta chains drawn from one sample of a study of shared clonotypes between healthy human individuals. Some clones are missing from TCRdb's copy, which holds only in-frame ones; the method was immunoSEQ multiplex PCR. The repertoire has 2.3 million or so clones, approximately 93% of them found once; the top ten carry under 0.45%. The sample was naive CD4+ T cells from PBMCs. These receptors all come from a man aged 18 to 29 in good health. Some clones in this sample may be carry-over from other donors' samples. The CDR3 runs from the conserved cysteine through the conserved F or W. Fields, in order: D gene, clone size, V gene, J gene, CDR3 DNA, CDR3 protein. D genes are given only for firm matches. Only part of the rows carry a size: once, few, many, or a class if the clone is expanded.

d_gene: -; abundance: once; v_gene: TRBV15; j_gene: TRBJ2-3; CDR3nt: TGTGCCACCAGCAGAGATAGGGGGGGCAGGTTGTCGCAGTATTTT; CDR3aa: CATSRDRGGRLSQYF
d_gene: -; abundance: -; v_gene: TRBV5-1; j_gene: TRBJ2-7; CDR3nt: TGCGCCAGCAGTCGGGCACAGGGCGGTGGGTACGAGCAGTACTTC; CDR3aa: CASSRAQGGGYEQYF
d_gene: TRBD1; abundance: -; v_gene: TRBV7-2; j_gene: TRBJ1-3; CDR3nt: TGTGCCAGCAGCCTCGGGACAGCTGGAAACACCATATATTTT; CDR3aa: CASSLGTAGNTIYF
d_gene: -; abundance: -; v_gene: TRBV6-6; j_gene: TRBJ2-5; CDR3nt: TGTGCCAGCAGTTCCCCTGGCGGGAAACAAGAGACCCAGTACTTC; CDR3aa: CASSSPGGKQETQYF
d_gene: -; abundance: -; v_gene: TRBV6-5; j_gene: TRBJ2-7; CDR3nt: TGTGCCAGCAGTTACTCCGGGGCGGGGTCCTACGAGCAGTACTTC; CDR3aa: CASSYSGAGSYEQYF
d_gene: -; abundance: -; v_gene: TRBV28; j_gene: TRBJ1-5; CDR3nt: TGTGCCAGCATAGGTTATAATCAGCCCCAGCATTTT; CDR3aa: CASIGYNQPQHF
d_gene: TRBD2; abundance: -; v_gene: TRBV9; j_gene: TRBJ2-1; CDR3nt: TGTGCCAGCAGTTCTTCTAGCGGGAGCACCTACAATGAGCAGTTCTTC; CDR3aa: CASSSSSGSTYNEQFF
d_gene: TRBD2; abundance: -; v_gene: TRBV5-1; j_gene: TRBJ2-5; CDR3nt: TGCGCCAGCAGCTTCCCGGGACTAGCAAGTAAAGAGACCCAGTACTTC; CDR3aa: CASSFPGLASKETQYF
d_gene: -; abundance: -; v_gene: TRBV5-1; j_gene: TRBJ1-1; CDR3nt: TGCGCCAGCAGCTTGGCAAGACTAACTGAAAACACTGAAGCTTTCTTT; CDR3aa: CASSLARLTENTEAFF
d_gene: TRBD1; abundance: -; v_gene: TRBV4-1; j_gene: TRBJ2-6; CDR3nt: TGCGCCAGCAGCCAAGATGGACAGGGCGCTCCTGGGGCCAACGTCCTGACTTTC; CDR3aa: CASSQDGQGAPGANVLTF
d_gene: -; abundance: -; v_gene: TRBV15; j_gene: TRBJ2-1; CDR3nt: TGTGCCACCAGCAGAGGTGGCAATTACAATGAGCAGTTCTTC; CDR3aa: CATSRGGNYNEQFF